This record looks at one TCR beta chain sequence and its context. The CDR3 has 16 amino acids. The germline V gene has CDR1 LGHNT and CDR2 FRNRAP. V shed 6 bases and J shed 0 bases, with 16 bases lying between them. Which cohort a participant joined came from the clinical history participants gave. Recovered status in Cohort 3 required two negative PCRs, clearance, or symptom resolution. Using immunoSEQ multiplex PCR, the repertoire was profiled, and TCRdb retains in-frame clones only, with some absent. Of 150,000 to 200,000 clones detected, 80% appear once; the ten largest clones hold less than 4%. These data are taken from a study of blood T cell repertoires in COVID-19.

Sequenced: PBMCs or T cells enriched from blood (not recorded which). This TCR derives from a woman between 55 and 75 years old who had recovered from COVID-19. The chain couples TRBV12-5 to TRBJ2-3; tentative D call: TRBD1 (6 bases). The CDR3 protein is CASGPNRDPSTDTQYF. In nucleotides, the CDR3 is TGTGCTAGTGGGCCTAACAGGGACCCAAGCACAGATACGCAGTATTTT.